What follows is one T cell receptor beta chain and its context. The data originate from a study of blood T cell repertoires in COVID-19. Overall study: Acute and convalescent COVID-19 specimens originated in the United States, Italy and Spain. The cDNA or gDNA used as material had been derived from T cells, B-cell-depleted T cells, or PBMCs.

Original handling: Counts of nucleated cells, estimated from reference gene primer amplification, were obtained. Sequencing used immunoSEQ multiplex PCR; TCRdb keeps in-frame clones, though not all of them. Clone size and V and J calls were adopted from that table, with D and trimming inferred from the DNA. The sample has some 400,000 clones; roughly 89% are singletons. The CDR3 length is 17 residues. The germline gives CDR1 MNHEY, CDR2 SVGEGT. Trimming cost V 5 bases and J 0 bases, with 19 bases left between them. The J gene is TRBJ1-1, the V gene TRBV6-2 or TRBV6-3, with a weak D call TRBD1 (5 bases). This sequence originates from a young man with active or convalescent COVID-19. Sequencing was performed on peripheral blood. CDR3 amino acids: CASSPGPGQLMNTEAFF. The DNA for the CDR3 is TGTGCCAGCAGTCCAGGGCCGGGTCAGCTCATGAACACTGAAGCTTTCTTT.